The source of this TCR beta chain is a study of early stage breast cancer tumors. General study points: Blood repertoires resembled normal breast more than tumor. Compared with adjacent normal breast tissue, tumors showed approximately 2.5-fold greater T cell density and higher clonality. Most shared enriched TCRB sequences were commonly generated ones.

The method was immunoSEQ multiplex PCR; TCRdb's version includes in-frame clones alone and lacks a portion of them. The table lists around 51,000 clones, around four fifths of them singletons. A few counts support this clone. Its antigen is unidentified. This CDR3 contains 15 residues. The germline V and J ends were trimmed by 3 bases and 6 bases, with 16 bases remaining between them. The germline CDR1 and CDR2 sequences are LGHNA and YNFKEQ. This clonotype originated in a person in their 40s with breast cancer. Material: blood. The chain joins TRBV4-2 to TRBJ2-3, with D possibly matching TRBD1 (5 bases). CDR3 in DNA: TGTGCCAGCAGCCAGGATCCTGACAGTCTGGATACGCAGTATTTT. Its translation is CASSQDPDSLDTQYF.